The 5 T cell receptor beta chains below come from one sample, sequenced in a study of type 1 regulatory T cells (dated by TCRdb to the early 2020s). Antigen specificity for these receptors is unknown. The data were produced on an Illumina MiSeq. In TCRdb, the public reads were trimmed at Q25 with fastp and aligned with MiXCR, with productive beta chains retained. One record per CDR3 amino acid sequence lists the most common genes and DNA. In this sample the table shows some 60,000 distinct CDR3 sequences, over 50% of which occur a single time. Roughly 1.9% of the sample rests with the top ten. Sequenced input: cultured non-Tr1 T cells, either the whole culture or a sorted T cell fraction (not recorded which). The cell subset or site label of this sample denotes: non-Tr1 population from the T-allo10 product. The receptors come from a human donor in good health.

This clonotype was recorded a few times. The V and J genes are TRBV20-1 and TRBJ1-5; D gene ambiguous. Germline CDR1 reads DFQATT; CDR2 reads SNEGSKA (reference sequence). Trimming removed 1 base at V and 0 bases at J, with 13 bases between. The CDR3 covers 16 residues. This CDR3 is CSARARGSHSNQPQHF. The CDR3 bases are TGCAGTGCTAGAGCCCGAGGGAGTCATAGCAATCAGCCCCAGCATTTT.

This clonotype has more than one count but fewer than ten. The rearrangement joins TRBV9 to TRBJ2-1; D is perhaps TRBD2 (6 bases). The CDR3 consists of 15 residues. Trimming cost V 3 bases and J 0 bases, with 10 bases left between them. Germline V gene lookup returns CDR1 SGDLS and CDR2 YYNGEE. DNA of the CDR3: TGTGCCAGCAGCGATACCGGGGGCTCCTACAATGAGCAGTTCTTC. Translating gives CASSDTGGSYNEQFF.

The J gene is TRBJ2-7, the V gene TRBV27, with D possibly being TRBD2 (5 bases). There are 14 residues in the CDR3. The V gene lost 6 bases and the J gene lost 5 bases, with 17 bases spanning the gap. Germline assignment: CDR1 MNHEY and CDR2 SMNVEV (reference sequence). For the CDR3, the DNA is TGTGCCAGCAGCTATCGGGAAGGGTACCACGAGCAGTACTTC. Amino acids: CASSYREGYHEQYF.

The rearrangement joins TRBV6-5 to TRBJ1-6; D possibly corresponds to TRBD1 (5 bases). Germline lookup yields CDR1 MNHEY and CDR2 SVGAGI. The V and J ends lost 10 bases and 10 bases respectively, with 26 bases between them. This CDR3 spans 16 amino acids. CDR3 protein: CATYTGGPSGGSPLHF. CDR3 in DNA: TGTGCCACCTACACAGGCGGTCCTTCGGGTGGATCACCCCTCCACTTT.

The rearrangement uses TRBV7-3 and TRBJ2-3, with D unclear. CDR1 and CDR2 (germline): SGHTA, FQGTGA. The CDR3 is made up of 13 amino acids. Trimming shortened V by 4 bases and J by 4 bases, and 9 bases separated the two germline ends. The CDR3 DNA reads TGTGCCAGCAGCTCTCGACATCCAGATACGCAGTATTTT. It is translated as CASSSRHPDTQYF.